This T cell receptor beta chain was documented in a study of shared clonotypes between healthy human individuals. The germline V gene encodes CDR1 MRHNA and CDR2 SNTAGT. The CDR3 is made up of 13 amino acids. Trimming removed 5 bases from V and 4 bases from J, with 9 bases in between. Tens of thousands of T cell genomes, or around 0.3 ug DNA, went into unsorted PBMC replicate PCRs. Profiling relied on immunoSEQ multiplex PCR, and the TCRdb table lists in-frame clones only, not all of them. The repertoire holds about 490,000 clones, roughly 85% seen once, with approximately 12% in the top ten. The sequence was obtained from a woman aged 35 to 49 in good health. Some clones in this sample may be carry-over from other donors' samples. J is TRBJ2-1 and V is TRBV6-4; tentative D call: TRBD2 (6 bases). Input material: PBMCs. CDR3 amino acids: CASSRDLYNEQFF. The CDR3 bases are TGTGCCAGCAGTCGGGACTTATACAATGAGCAGTTCTTC.